The 11 T cell receptor beta chains below come from one sample, sequenced in a study of blood T cell repertoires in COVID-19. Here immunoSEQ multiplex PCR was the method, and the copy in TCRdb shows in-frame clones only, minus some. The sample lists about 98,000 clones, about four fifths occurring once. Sequenced sample: peripheral blood. Every receptor here comes from a man older than 75 with acute or convalescent COVID-19.

The rearrangement uses TRBV5-4 and TRBJ1-1; D uncertain. V dropped 4 bases and J dropped 1 base, with 5 bases sitting between them. This CDR3 has 12 amino acids. The germline CDR1 and CDR2 sequences are SGHNT and YYREEE (reference sequence). Here the CDR3 reads CASSPGNTEAFF. In DNA form, the CDR3 reads TGTGCCAGCAGCCCGGGGAACACTGAAGCTTTCTTT.

The V call is TRBV18, the J call TRBJ1-6, with D tentatively TRBD1 (6 bases). Trimming took off 3 bases at V and 8 bases at J, with 11 bases between the two ends. The CDR3 is made up of 14 amino acids. Germline V lookup: CDR1 KGHSH, CDR2 LQKENI. The chain's CDR3 is CASSPAGADSPLHF. CDR3 coding DNA: TGTGCCAGCTCACCGGCGGGGGCGGATTCACCCCTCCACTTT.

The rearrangement links TRBV28 to TRBJ1-5, with 7 bases aligning to TRBD1. V lost 2 bases to trimming and J lost 6 bases; unmatched junction nucleotides: 10. This CDR3 has 16 amino acids. Germline-derived CDR1 and CDR2 are MDHEN and SYDVKM. CDR3 sequence (DNA): TGTGCCAGCAGTTTAGATTGGAGTCAGGGGGGTCAGCCCCAGCATTTT. It specifies CASSLDWSQGGQPQHF.

J is TRBJ2-5 and V is TRBV2, with D tentatively TRBD2 (6 bases). The germline gives CDR1 SNHLY, CDR2 FYNNEI. Between the trimmed V and J ends, which lost 6 bases and 2 bases, there was a span of 16 bases. The CDR3 is 15 residues long. Here the CDR3 DNA reads TGTGCCAGCAGGGGGCGCGGAGGGGTACAAGAGACCCAGTACTTC. It translates to CASRGRGGVQETQYF.

The chain couples TRBV15 to TRBJ2-1; D remains ambiguous. CDR3 length: 12 residues. Germline CDR1 is LNHNV and CDR2 is YYDKDF (reference sequence). Between the trimmed V and J ends, which lost 0 bases and 9 bases, there was a span of 6 bases. The CDR3 DNA follows: TGTGCCACCAGCAGAGATCCCCGTGAGCAGTTCTTC. The encoded protein is CATSRDPREQFF. Full variable domain (outside the CDR3, taken from reference TRBV15 and TRBJ2-1): DAMVIQNPRYQVTQFGKPVTLSCSQTLNHNVMYWYQQKSSQAPKLLFHYYDKDFNNEADTPDNFQSRRPNTSFCFLDIRSPGLGDTAMYLCATSRDPREQFFGPGTRLTVL.

The chain combines TRBV5-1 with TRBJ2-7; 9 bases match TRBD1. The CDR3 contains 15 residues. The V segment lost 4 bases and the J segment 3 bases; nucleotides outside the gene matches: 8. Germline V gene sequence: CDR1 SGHRS, CDR2 YFSETQ. The CDR3 coding sequence is TGCGCCAGCAGCACCTCCGGGACAGGGATCTACGAGCAGTACTTC. Protein product: CASSTSGTGIYEQYF.

V is TRBV9 and J is TRBJ1-3; D remains unclear. The CDR3 contains 12 residues. Deletions cut 4 bases from V and 8 bases from J, with 10 bases between. Germline V gene sequence: CDR1 SGDLS, CDR2 YYNGEE. CDR3 amino acids: CASSLPRDTIYF. CDR3 DNA: TGTGCCAGCAGCCTCCCTCGGGACACCATATATTTT. Full variable domain (outside the CDR3, taken from reference TRBV9 and TRBJ1-3): DSGVTQTPKHLITATGQRVTLRCSPRSGDLSVYWYQQSLDQGLQFLIQYYNGEERAKGNILERFSAQQFPDLHSELNLSSLELGDSALYFCASSLPRDTIYFGEGSWLTVV.

The chain employs TRBV6-6 and TRBJ2-7, with 9 nucleotides matching TRBD1. V gave up 5 bases and J gave up 6 bases; unmatched junction bases: 8. This CDR3 contains 14 residues. CDR1 is MNHNY and CDR2 is SVGAGI in the germline V gene (reference sequence). This CDR3 is CASSMSGTGLEQYF. The CDR3 bases are TGTGCCAGCAGTATGTCCGGGACAGGGCTCGAGCAGTACTTC.

This sequence joins TRBV20-1 and TRBJ2-5, with D uncertain. This CDR3 spans 11 amino acids. The germline V and J ends were trimmed by 6 bases and 5 bases, with 10 bases remaining between them. CDR1 DFQATT and CDR2 SNEGSKA come from the germline V gene (reference sequence). The CDR3 loop is CSAKRLETQYF. In DNA, the CDR3 is TGCAGTGCGAAGAGGCTGGAGACCCAGTACTTC.

The genes are TRBV30 and TRBJ2-7; TRBD1 matches at 10 bases. The CDR3 is 15 residues long. The J segment lost 2 bases and the V segment lost 2 bases, leaving 6 bases of the junction unmatched. Germline V lookup: CDR1 GTSNPN, CDR2 SVGIG (reference sequence). The CDR3 DNA reads as TGTGCCTGGAGTCGCCCGGGGACAGGGGCCTACGAGCAGTACTTC. Its protein product is CAWSRPGTGAYEQYF. Drawing the rest from reference TRBV30 and TRBJ2-7, the complete variable domain is SQTIHQWPATLVQPVGSPLSLECTVEGTSNPNLYWYRQAAGRGLQLLFYSVGIGQISSEVPQNLSASRPQDRQFILSSKKLLLSDSGFYLCAWSRPGTGAYEQYFGPGTRLTVT.

V is TRBV7-2 and J is TRBJ1-2; D is unclear. The V gene lost 1 base and the J gene lost 5 bases, with 14 bases spanning the gap. The CDR3 spans 15 residues. Germline V gene lookup returns CDR1 SGHTA and CDR2 FQGNSA. The chain's CDR3 is CASSLDSRGGYGYTF. The CDR3 DNA sequence: TGTGCCAGCAGCTTAGATTCCCGGGGAGGATATGGCTACACCTTC.